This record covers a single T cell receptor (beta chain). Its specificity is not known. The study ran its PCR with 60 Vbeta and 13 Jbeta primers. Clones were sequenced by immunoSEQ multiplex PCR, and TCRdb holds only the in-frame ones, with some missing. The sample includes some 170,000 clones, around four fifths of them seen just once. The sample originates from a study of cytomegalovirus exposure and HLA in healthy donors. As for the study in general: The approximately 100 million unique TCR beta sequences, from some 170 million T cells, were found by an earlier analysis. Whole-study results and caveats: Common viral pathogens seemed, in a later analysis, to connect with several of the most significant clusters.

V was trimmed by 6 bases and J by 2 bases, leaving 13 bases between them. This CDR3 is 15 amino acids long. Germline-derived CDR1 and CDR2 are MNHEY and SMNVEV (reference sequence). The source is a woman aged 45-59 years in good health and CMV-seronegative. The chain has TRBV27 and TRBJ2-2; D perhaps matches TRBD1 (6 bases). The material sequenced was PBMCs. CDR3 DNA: TGTGCCAGCAGCCAAAGGACAGCCAACACCGGGGAGCTGTTTTTT. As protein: CASSQRTANTGELFF.